The sequence of this T cell receptor beta chain was determined in a study of blood T cell repertoires in COVID-19. Study at large: The United States, Italy and Spain were the sources of the acute and convalescent COVID-19 samples. T cells, B-cell-depleted T cells, or PBMCs supplied cDNA or gDNA.

In the source study's methods: Estimated nucleated cell counts came from reference gene primer amplification. Sequenced by immunoSEQ multiplex PCR; TCRdb stores in-frame clones only, minus some. For V, J and clone size, that table is used; D and trimming come from the DNA. The sample records about 82,000 clones, approximately 80% being singletons. Germline lookup yields CDR1 ENHRY and CDR2 SYGVKD. The CDR3 has 16 residues. V lost 4 bases to trimming and J lost 4 bases; unmatched junction nucleotides: 12. The sample consisted of peripheral blood. This TCR came from a woman in her thirties or forties with active or convalescent COVID-19. The chain employs TRBV10-3 and TRBJ1-2, with 7 bases aligning to TRBD1. Here the CDR3 reads CAISGITPDRSYGYTF. As DNA, the CDR3 is TGTGCCATCAGTGGCATCACCCCGGACAGGTCCTATGGCTACACCTTC.